The 16 T cell receptor beta chains given below trace back to one sample, sequenced in a study of cytomegalovirus exposure and HLA in healthy donors. The PCR ran on 60 Vbeta and 13 Jbeta primers. The repertoire was sequenced with immunoSEQ multiplex PCR; TCRdb's copy has only in-frame clones and lacks some. The sample records approximately 100,000 clones, roughly 73% being singletons. The sequenced material came from PBMCs. These receptors came from a man aged 40-50 years in good health and CMV-seronegative.

The J gene is TRBJ2-5, the V gene TRBV11-3; D remains ambiguous. Trimming pared 0 bases from V and 5 bases from J, leaving 4 bases between. CDR1 and CDR2 from the germline V gene are SGHNT and YENEEA. The CDR3 extends over 12 amino acids. CDR3 region: CASSLDGETQYF. The CDR3 nucleotides are TGTGCCAGCAGCTTAGATGGCGAGACCCAGTACTTC.

Points on this clone: Sequence at one end of the junction differs from germline and may be a read error. V usage is TRBV7-9 and J usage is TRBJ1-1, with D unclear. This CDR3 spans 14 amino acids. Germline V gives CDR1 SEHNR, CDR2 FQNEAQ (reference sequence). The CDR3 spells CSSRRPGGRTEAFF. CDR3 coding DNA: TGTTCCAGCAGACGGCCTGGTGGGCGAACTGAAGCTTTCTTT.

CDR3 nucleotides: TGCGCCAGCAGCATAACCGGGACAGGACCCACTGAAGCTTTCTTT. Protein product: CASSITGTGPTEAFF. This chain connects TRBV5-1 to TRBJ1-1, with 8 bases fitting TRBD1. CDR1 and CDR2 (germline): SGHRS, YFSETQ. Trimming cost V 4 bases and J 4 bases; bases outside gene matches: 9. The CDR3 is made up of 15 amino acids.

The genes are TRBV5-4 and TRBJ1-1, with D possibly TRBD1 on 5 matching bases. Germline CDR1 reads SGHNT; CDR2 reads YYREEE (reference sequence). The length of the CDR3 is 16 residues. Trimming left V 2 bases short and J 0 bases short, with 14 bases between. CDR3 in amino acids: CASSFKTGGLNTEAFF. CDR3 nucleotides: TGTGCCAGCAGCTTCAAGACGGGGGGATTGAACACTGAAGCTTTCTTT. Combining the CDR3 with reference TRBV5-4 and TRBJ1-1 gives the whole variable domain ETGVTQSPTHLIKTRGQQVTLRCSSQSGHNTVSWYQQALGQGPQFIFQYYREEENGRGNFPPRFSGLQFPNYSSELNVNALELDDSALYLCASSFKTGGLNTEAFFGQGTRLTVV.

The chain links TRBV28 to TRBJ1-1, with 8 positions matching TRBD1. Germline-derived CDR1 and CDR2 are MDHEN and SYDVKM. The ends lost 4 bases at V and 6 bases at J; junction bases unmatched: 13. The CDR3 spans 16 residues. The CDR3 loop is CASSYHSQGGGSEAFF. The CDR3 DNA follows: TGTGCCAGCAGTTACCATTCACAGGGGGGAGGGTCTGAAGCTTTCTTT.

The genes are TRBV19 and TRBJ1-4; no clear D gene. V lost 4 bases to trimming and J lost 5 bases, with 17 bases between them. Per germline, CDR1 LNHDA and CDR2 SQIVND (reference sequence). The CDR3 consists of 16 residues. The CDR3 loop is CASSTLGGARNEKLFF. CDR3 bases: TGTGCCAGTAGTACGCTAGGAGGAGCCCGGAATGAAAAACTGTTTTTT.

The V gene is TRBV7-5, the J gene TRBJ1-5. TRBV7-5 is designated a pseudogene. The CDR3 extends over 13 amino acids. This CDR3 reads CARSLVSVQPQHF. The CDR3 region has the DNA TGTGCCAGAAGCTTAGTTTCGGTTCAACCCCAGCATTTT.

This clone was detected a few times. This chain connects TRBV5-1 to TRBJ1-4; D is possibly TRBD1 (5 bases). The CDR3 totals 14 residues. Trimming pared 0 bases from V and 5 bases from J, leaving 8 bases between. Germline lookup yields CDR1 SGHRS and CDR2 YFSETQ. This CDR3 reads CASSLGQLNEKLFF. DNA of the CDR3: TGCGCCAGCAGCTTGGGACAGCTGAATGAAAAACTGTTTTTT.

This clone appeared a single time. The chain combines TRBV5-6 with TRBJ2-7, with 7 bases fitting TRBD1. This CDR3 comprises 15 residues. CDR1 is SGHDT and CDR2 is YYEEEE in the germline V gene. Trimming at V came to 1 base and at J to 7 bases, leaving 11 bases not matched to a gene. The DNA for the CDR3 is TGTGCCAGCAGCTTGAGGGACAGCATGGGGAGAGAGCAGTACTTC. Protein product: CASSLRDSMGREQYF.

The gene calls are TRBV6-6 and TRBJ2-3; the D gene is possibly TRBD2 (5 bases). From germline, CDR1 is MNHNY and CDR2 SVGAGI (reference sequence). This CDR3 has 14 residues. Deletions cut 4 bases from V and 3 bases from J, with 11 bases between. CDR3 in amino acids: CASSSRTGTDTQYF. CDR3 DNA: TGTGCCAGCAGTTCACGGACTGGAACAGATACGCAGTATTTT.

The chain links TRBV19 to TRBJ1-2; D not resolved. CDR3 size: 13 residues. The V gene's germline CDR1 is LNHDA and CDR2 SQIVND (reference sequence). V shed 5 bases and J shed 4 bases, with 11 bases lying between them. CDR3 coding DNA: TGTGCCAGTAGTGGGGAGGGAAGCTATGGCTACACCTTC. This codes for CASSGEGSYGYTF.

This chain joins TRBV5-8 and TRBJ1-2; TRBD1 agrees at 8 bases. Per germline, CDR1 SGHTS and CDR2 YDEGEE. This CDR3 is built from 14 residues. V lost 0 bases to trimming and J lost 8 bases; unmatched junction nucleotides: 6. The CDR3 DNA follows: TGTGCCAGCAGCTTGGCAGGGGGCGCGAGGGGCTACACCTTC. Translated, it gives CASSLAGGARGYTF.

The chain couples TRBV19 to TRBJ1-1; perhaps TRBD1 as D (5 bases). V was cut by 7 bases and J by 0 bases, with 15 bases left in between. Germline V lookup: CDR1 LNHDA, CDR2 SQIVND (reference sequence). The CDR3 runs 15 residues. DNA of the CDR3: TGTGCCAGTATGCAGGGTTACCGCATGAACACTGAAGCTTTCTTT. It is translated as CASMQGYRMNTEAFF.

This clone was found once. The V call is TRBV5-4, the J call TRBJ1-5; 7 bases map to TRBD1. From germline, CDR1 is SGHNT and CDR2 YYREEE (reference sequence). The ends lost 4 bases at V and 14 bases at J; junction bases unmatched: 12. The CDR3 extends over 13 amino acids. The chain's CDR3 is CASSTNRQGEKHF. CDR3 bases: TGTGCCAGCAGCACTAACAGACAGGGTGAAAAGCATTTT.

The J gene is TRBJ2-2, the V gene TRBV5-1; 10 bases are a match to TRBD2. V shed 4 bases, J shed 4 bases, and the junction held 10 bases outside the gene matches. Germline V gene sequence: CDR1 SGHRS, CDR2 YFSETQ. This CDR3 region has 17 residues. CDR3 amino acids: CASSEAGLAASTGELFF. In nucleotides, the CDR3 is TGCGCCAGCAGCGAGGCCGGACTAGCGGCTTCCACCGGGGAGCTGTTTTTT.

The V gene is TRBV5-1, the J gene TRBJ1-3, with TRBD1 matching over 8 bases. The CDR3 has 14 residues. The trim removed 4 bases at V and 9 bases at J, leaving 9 bases unmatched. Germline V gene lookup returns CDR1 SGHRS and CDR2 YFSETQ. The CDR3 sequence: CASSPGQGGFTIYF. In DNA form, the CDR3 reads TGCGCCAGCAGCCCAGGACAGGGCGGCTTCACCATATATTTT. The full variable domain, completed using reference TRBV5-1 and TRBJ1-3, is KAGVTQTPRYLIKTRGQQVTLSCSPISGHRSVSWYQQTPGQGLQFLFEYFSETQRNKGNFPGRFSGRQFSNSRSEMNVSTLELGDSALYLCASSPGQGGFTIYFGEGSWLTVV.